What follows is one T cell receptor (beta chain) and its context. A few counts support this clonotype. Its antigen is not yet known. One base away there is no much larger clone; base qualities are not given. The data are from a study of molecular identifiers for immune sequencing clone quantification listed by TCRdb under 2018. The study in broad terms: In a replicate experiment, RNA from around 20,000 or 100,000 naive CD8 T cells was split into five aliquots, four of which were sequenced. The study was a methods study using CD8 T cells to benchmark molecular-identifier clustering-based TCR repertoire sequencing (MIDCIRS) and TCR RNA copy counting. Results and caveats for the whole study, not just this receptor: Naive libraries contained spiked-in Jurkat TCR RNA (10 copies' worth), which is not part of the donor repertoire. Modeling estimated 2.5 to 3.5 recovered TCR RNA copies per cell, compared with about 10 by digital PCR, which implies approximately 30% capture efficiency. Highly expanded clone sizes could be underestimated because identical TCR molecules may share a barcode. Clones above 20 RNA copies held over 99% of molecules in CMV-specific effector cells but under 1% in naive cells. When barcode sub-clustering was not used, chimeric consensus sequences inflated TCR diversity, with chimeras reaching as high as 47%. Even against a background of around 950,000 naive CD8 T cells, spiked-in Jurkat TCR RNA amounting to a single cell's worth was reported to be detectable.

Naive CD8 T cell libraries were made from around 20,000 to 1,000,000 sorted cells using 10%, 30% or 50% of purified RNA. Naive CD8 T cells were FACS-sorted as CD8+CD4-CCR7+CD45RA+ on a BD FACSAria II into RLT Plus buffer. Under 11 TCR copies' worth of Jurkat RNA were spiked into roughly 19,000-1,000,000 naive CD8 T cell samples to test detection sensitivity. CD8 T cells were enriched with RosetteSep CD8+ T Cell Enrichment Cocktail and Ficoll-Paque, followed by ACK red cell lysis. Preparation of the library involved PCR. Sequencing relied on a NextSeq 500. Bulk TCR libraries were made following a previously described method, with the TCR primers given in Table S5. Purification of total RNA was performed with the Qiagen AllPrep DNA/RNA kit. Reads from multiple sequencing runs of the same library were pooled before analysis. For the original study's pipeline: Reads were retained only if an exact TCR constant sequence was present, and the retained reads were trimmed to 150 nt and grouped according to their 12-nt molecular barcodes. Reads in each barcode group were sub-clustered using a 15% Levenshtein threshold, and a quality-weighted consensus sequence was built for each RNA molecule. Non-functional sequences were discarded, and so were lower-count sequences lying one edit away from another sequence. Based on fitting two negative binomial distributions, any barcode sub-cluster with under 20% of the maximum read count was discarded. TCRdb itself trimmed the public reads at Q25 with fastp, ran MiXCR and retained productive beta chains. Each entry merges the rows of one CDR3 protein and shows their most common DNA and genes. The authors' filters were not applied to this entry. This sample is represented by around 460,000 distinct CDR3 sequences; around 23% of them were singletons. Approximately 0.8% of the sample rests with the top ten.

CDR1 and CDR2, per the germline V gene (reference sequence), are LNHDA and SQIVND. The junction carries 21 bases between V and J, which are trimmed by 0 bases and 1 base respectively. The CDR3 starts with the cysteine, ends with the phenylalanine, and has 20 residues. CDR3 DNA only is kept here, 60 bases in frame from base 1. The receptor was derived from a human donor in good health. Some libraries in this study had Jurkat cell RNA spiked in. Sequencing input: naive CD8+ T cells from blood, with Jurkat cell RNA spiked in. According to the study, the label for this sample's cell subset or site signals: FACS-sorted CD8+CD4-CCR7+CD45RA+ naive T cells. The V gene is TRBV19 and the J gene is TRBJ2-2; no D gene is confidently identified. CDR3 protein: CASSIDGRQRVVRNTGELFF. The DNA sequence is as follows: TGTGCCAGTAGTATAGATGGCAGGCAAAGGGTGGTTCGGAACACCGGGGAGCTGTTTTTT.